This is a list of T cell receptor beta chains from one sample in a study of blood T cell repertoires in COVID-19. Assay used: immunoSEQ multiplex PCR; TCRdb lists only in-frame clones, some missing. The table shows fewer than 200,000 clones, with approximately 81% occurring only once. Sequenced input: peripheral blood. The source of these receptors is a woman in her sixties with COVID-19, enrolled during active disease. The conserved cysteine and the conserved F or W are not part of the CDR3 here.

v_call: TRBV6-2/TRBV6-3
cdr3_aa: ASSPDSANYGYT

v_call: TRBV6-5
cdr3_aa: ASRRGGNSNQPQH

v_call: TRBV6-5
cdr3_aa: ASSLTSGSYNEQF

v_call: TRBV20-1
cdr3_aa: SASTDRPLGETQY

v_call: TRBV5-1
cdr3_aa: ASSLFGLTGVGNTEAF

v_call: TRBV2
cdr3_aa: ASSLGGGRYT

v_call: TRBV2
cdr3_aa: ASSLGQLTAF

v_call: TRBV6-5
cdr3_aa: ASSYKQGSTEAF

v_call: TRBV30
cdr3_aa: AWSVGDSVDIQY

v_call: TRBV3-1/TRBV3-2
cdr3_aa: ASSLGLNTEAF

v_call: TRBV19
cdr3_aa: ASSILFGQFGYT

v_call: TRBV3-1/TRBV3-2
cdr3_aa: ASSRDRNAYNSPLH

v_call: TRBV14
cdr3_aa: ASSLRDSSIYEQY

v_call: TRBV2
cdr3_aa: ARGQGLRGEAF

v_call: TRBV27
cdr3_aa: ASSDPGQGVNYGYT

v_call: TRBV10-3
cdr3_aa: AISALGQGFLANYGYT

v_call: TRBV5-8
cdr3_aa: ASSLAFRGDGYT

v_call: TRBV27
cdr3_aa: ASSLSGRAQPQH

v_call: TRBV7-6
cdr3_aa: ASSTRGSGTQETQY

v_call: TRBV6-5
cdr3_aa: ASSPNRGTTDTQY

v_call: TRBV5-6
cdr3_aa: ASSFKGHSNQPQH

v_call: TRBV19
cdr3_aa: ASSLRLAGSTDTQY

v_call: TRBV6-5
cdr3_aa: ASSFTDNYGYT

v_call: TRBV5-1
cdr3_aa: ASSPGVGQGETQY

v_call: TRBV5-5
cdr3_aa: ASSLEGQEGADTQY

v_call: TRBV30
cdr3_aa: AWRQTREQPQH

v_call: TRBV10-1
cdr3_aa: ASSKPRRSQSRANVLT

v_call: TRBV6-5
cdr3_aa: ASSWPSGGNTGELF

v_call: TRBV5-1
cdr3_aa: ASSFLSGGTDTQY

v_call: TRBV28
cdr3_aa: ASSGTLSNQPQH

v_call: TRBV3-1/TRBV3-2
cdr3_aa: ASSQDQLAGYNEQF

v_call: TRBV20-1
cdr3_aa: SANRNTEAF

v_call: TRBV23-1
cdr3_aa: ASSQRQGRNYEKLF

v_call: TRBV19
cdr3_aa: ASTPGFPGNTIY

v_call: TRBV6-5
cdr3_aa: ASILPGGTGEAF

v_call: TRBV11-2
cdr3_aa: ASSLRGNTEAF

v_call: TRBV27
cdr3_aa: ASRTGDRGYT

v_call: TRBV10-3
cdr3_aa: AISSRGRSDYEQY

v_call: TRBV2
cdr3_aa: ASSLDRGRYSNYGYT

v_call: TRBV24-1
cdr3_aa: ATSAFTAGANVLT

v_call: TRBV29-1
cdr3_aa: SVGVASGANVLT

v_call: TRBV18
cdr3_aa: ASSPSLLSSGNTIY

v_call: TRBV6-1
cdr3_aa: ASSEQGLAKETQY

v_call: TRBV23-1
cdr3_aa: ASSQVLTLRANYGYT

v_call: TRBV25-1
cdr3_aa: ASSEYFGRQETQY

v_call: TRBV7-2
cdr3_aa: ASSLVFRQDSDTQY

v_call: TRBV7-7
cdr3_aa: ASSRTTGSETF

v_call: TRBV6-1
cdr3_aa: ASSELTLFGVRAF

v_call: TRBV5-1
cdr3_aa: ASSPQGRRDQPQH

v_call: TRBV29-1
cdr3_aa: SVFGGLPGYT

v_call: TRBV4-2
cdr3_aa: ASPRDFGETQY

v_call: TRBV7-7
cdr3_aa: ASSLRLANTGELF

v_call: TRBV3-1/TRBV3-2
cdr3_aa: ASSQDRRRGRATGELF

v_call: TRBV29-1
cdr3_aa: SAEQGVFEAF

v_call: TRBV5-1
cdr3_aa: ASSAGQLYGYT

v_call: TRBV18
cdr3_aa: ASSPPKTSGIGYEQY